The present T cell receptor beta chain was sequenced within a study of blood T cell repertoires in COVID-19. Background on the study: Sample material is recorded as cDNA or gDNA derived from T cells, B-cell-depleted T cells, or PBMCs.

This clone was observed a handful of times. Germline CDR1 is LNHDA and CDR2 is SQIVND (reference sequence). Trimming removed 5 bases from V and 0 bases from J, with 4 bases in between. The CDR3 is 12 residues long. Study members were between roughly 18 and 100 years old and lived in some 22 US regions. Participant reports of clinical history set cohort assignment. The assay was immunoSEQ multiplex PCR, and TCRdb's table has in-frame clones only and misses some. The data show almost 350,000 clones, about 88% seen once. The chain recombines TRBV19 with TRBJ1-1; D not certain. This sequence was found in a woman younger than 45 who had been exposed to COVID-19. Input material: PBMCs or T cells enriched from blood (not recorded which). CDR3: CASSRMNTEAFF. The CDR3 DNA reads as TGTGCCAGTAGTCGTATGAACACTGAAGCTTTCTTT.